This TCR beta chain originates from a study of blood T cell repertoires in COVID-19. The CDR3 has 15 residues. In germline, CDR1 is LNHDA, CDR2 SQIVND (reference sequence). V was shortened by 3 bases and J by 3 bases, with 13 bases between the two germline ends. The table came from immunoSEQ multiplex PCR; TCRdb's copy has only in-frame clones and leaves some out. The table has about 51,000 clones, 86% seen once. The specimen sequenced was peripheral blood. The clonotype was recovered from a man of 80 years or more with active COVID-19. This chain joins TRBV19 and TRBJ2-3; tentatively, D is TRBD2 (6 bases). Here the CDR3 DNA reads TGTGCCAGTAGTATCCGGGCGGGAACGACAGATACGCAGTATTTT. It encodes CASSIRAGTTDTQYF.